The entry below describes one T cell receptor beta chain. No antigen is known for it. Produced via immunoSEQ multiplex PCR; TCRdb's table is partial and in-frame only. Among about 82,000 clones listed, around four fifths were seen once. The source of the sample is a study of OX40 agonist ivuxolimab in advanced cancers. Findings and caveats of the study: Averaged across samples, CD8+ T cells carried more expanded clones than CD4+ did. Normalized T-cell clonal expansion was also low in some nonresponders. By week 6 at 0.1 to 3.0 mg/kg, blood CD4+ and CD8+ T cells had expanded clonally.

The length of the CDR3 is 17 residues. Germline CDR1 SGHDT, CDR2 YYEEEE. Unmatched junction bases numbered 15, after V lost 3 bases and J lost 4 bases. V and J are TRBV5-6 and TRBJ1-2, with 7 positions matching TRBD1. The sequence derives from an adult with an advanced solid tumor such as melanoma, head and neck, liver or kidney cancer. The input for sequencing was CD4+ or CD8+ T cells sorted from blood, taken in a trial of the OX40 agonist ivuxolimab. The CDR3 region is CASSSRDSFHRGYGYTF. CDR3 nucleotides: TGTGCCAGCAGCTCCCGGGACAGCTTCCATCGGGGCTATGGCTACACCTTC. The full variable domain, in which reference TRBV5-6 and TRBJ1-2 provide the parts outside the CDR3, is DAGVTQSPTHLIKTRGQQVTLRCSPKSGHDTVSWYQQALGQGPQFIFQYYEEEERQRGNFPDRFSGHQFPNYSSELNVNALLLGDSALYLCASSSRDSFHRGYGYTFGSGTRLTVV.